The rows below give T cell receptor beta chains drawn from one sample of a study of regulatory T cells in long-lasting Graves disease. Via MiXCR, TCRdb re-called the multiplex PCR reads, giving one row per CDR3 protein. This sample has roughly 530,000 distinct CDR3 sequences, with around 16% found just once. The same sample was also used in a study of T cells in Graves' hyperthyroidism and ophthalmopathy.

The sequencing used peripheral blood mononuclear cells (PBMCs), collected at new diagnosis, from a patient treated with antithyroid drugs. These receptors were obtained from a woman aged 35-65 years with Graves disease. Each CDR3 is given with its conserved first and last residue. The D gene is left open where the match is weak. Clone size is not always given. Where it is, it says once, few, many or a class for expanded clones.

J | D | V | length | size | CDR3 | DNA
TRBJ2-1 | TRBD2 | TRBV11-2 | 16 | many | CASSHRTSLIGDEQFF | TGTGCCAGCAGCCACCGGACTAGCCTTATAGGCGATGAGCAGTTCTTC
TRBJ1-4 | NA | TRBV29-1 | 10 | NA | CSVEREKLFF | TGCAGCGTTGAAAGGGAAAAACTGTTTTTT
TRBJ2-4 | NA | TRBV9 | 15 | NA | CASSVGPAAKNIQYF | TGTGCCAGCAGCGTTGGTCCCGCAGCCAAAAACATTCAGTACTTC
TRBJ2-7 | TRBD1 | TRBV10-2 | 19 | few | CASRDPGHAQGQLSYEQYF | TGCGCCAGCAGGGACCCCGGTCACGCCCAGGGACAGCTCTCCTACGAGCAGTACTTC
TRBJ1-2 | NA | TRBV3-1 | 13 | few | CASSEIPAYGYTF | TGTGCCAGCAGCGAAATCCCCGCTTATGGCTACACCTTC
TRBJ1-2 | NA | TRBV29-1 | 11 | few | CSGRVSGGYTF | TGCAGCGGCAGGGTTTCGGGTGGCTACACCTTC
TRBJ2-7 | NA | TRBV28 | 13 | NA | CASVKGIAYEQYF | TGTGCCAGCGTGAAAGGGATTGCCTACGAGCAGTACTTC
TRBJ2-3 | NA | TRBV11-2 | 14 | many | CASSSFSRTDTQYF | TGTGCCAGCAGCTCCTTCAGTCGCACAGATACGCAGTATTTT
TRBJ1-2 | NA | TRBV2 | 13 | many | CASFGGAGDGYTF | TGTGCCAGCTTCGGGGGAGCAGGGGATGGCTACACCTTC
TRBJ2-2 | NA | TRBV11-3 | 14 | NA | CASSLDTRARELFF | TGTGCCAGCAGCTTAGATACGCGGGCTAGGGAGCTGTTTTTT
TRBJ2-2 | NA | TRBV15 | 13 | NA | CATSRGLTGELFF | TGTGCCACCAGCAGAGGACTCACCGGGGAGCTGTTTTTT
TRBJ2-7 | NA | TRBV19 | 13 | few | CASSIGGSYEQYF | TGTGCCAGTAGTATAGGAGGATCCTACGAGCAGTACTTC
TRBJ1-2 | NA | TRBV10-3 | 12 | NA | CAISESMPGYTF | TGTGCCATCAGTGAGTCTATGCCTGGCTACACCTTC
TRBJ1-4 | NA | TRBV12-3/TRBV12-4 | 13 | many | CATTGPNNEKLFF | TGTGCCACCACCGGGCCCAATAATGAAAAACTGTTTTTT
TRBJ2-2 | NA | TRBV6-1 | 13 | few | CASSGLKAGELFF | TGTGCCAGCAGTGGGCTCAAAGCCGGGGAGCTGTTTTTT
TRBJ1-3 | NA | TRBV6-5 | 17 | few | CASSYSGGGSSGNTIYF | TGTGCCAGCAGTTACTCCGGAGGGGGGAGCTCTGGAAACACCATATATTTT
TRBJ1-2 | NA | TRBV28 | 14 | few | CASNFRRGRNGHTF | TGTGCCAGCAACTTCCGCCGGGGTAGGAATGGCCACACCTTC
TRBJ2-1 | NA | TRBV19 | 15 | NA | CATQARGVSYNEQFF | TGTGCCACCCAGGCCAGGGGGGTGTCCTACAATGAGCAGTTCTTC
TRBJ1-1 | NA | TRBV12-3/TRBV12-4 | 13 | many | CASSLKERTEAFF | TGTGCCAGCAGCCTAAAGGAGCGGACTGAAGCTTTCTTT
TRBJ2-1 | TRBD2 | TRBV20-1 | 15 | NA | CSARMTSGGYSEQFF | TGCAGTGCTAGAATGACTAGCGGGGGGTACAGTGAGCAGTTCTTC
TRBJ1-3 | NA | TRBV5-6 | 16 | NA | CASSLGPGVSGNTIYF | TGTGCCAGCAGCTTGGGTCCAGGTGTCTCTGGAAACACCATATATTTT
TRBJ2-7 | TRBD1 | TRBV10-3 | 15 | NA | CAISAGPGQVYEQYF | TGTGCCATCAGTGCAGGACCGGGACAGGTTTACGAGCAGTACTTC
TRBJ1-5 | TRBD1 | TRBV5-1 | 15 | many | CASSFTGQGGQPQHF | TGCGCCAGCAGCTTTACGGGACAGGGAGGTCAGCCCCAGCATTTT
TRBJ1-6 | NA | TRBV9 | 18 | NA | CASSDPFGQQTYNSPLHF | TGTGCCAGCAGCGACCCTTTTGGACAGCAAACATATAATTCACCCCTCCACTTT
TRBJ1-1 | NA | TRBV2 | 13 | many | CASTGVGNTEAFF | TGTGCCAGCACTGGAGTTGGGAACACTGAAGCTTTCTTT
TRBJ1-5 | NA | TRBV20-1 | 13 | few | CSARETGSQPQHF | TGCAGTGCTAGAGAAACAGGCAGTCAGCCCCAGCATTTT
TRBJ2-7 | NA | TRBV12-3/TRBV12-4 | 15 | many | CASSQGTGGLYEQYF | TGTGCCAGCAGTCAGGGGACGGGCGGCCTCTACGAGCAGTACTTC
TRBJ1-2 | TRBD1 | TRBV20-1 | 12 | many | CSISGTGGGYTF | TGCAGTATATCCGGGACAGGGGGTGGCTACACCTTC
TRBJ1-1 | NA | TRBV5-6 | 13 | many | CASSLSPGTEAFF | TGTGCCAGCAGCTTGTCGCCAGGCACTGAAGCTTTCTTT
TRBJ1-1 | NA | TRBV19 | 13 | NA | CASSIPGLSKAFF | TGTGCCAGTAGTATACCAGGGTTGTCAAAAGCTTTCTTT
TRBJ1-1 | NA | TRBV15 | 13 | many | CATSQMKTTEAFF | TGTGCCACCAGCCAGATGAAGACCACTGAAGCTTTCTTT
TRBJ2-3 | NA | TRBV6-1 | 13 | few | CASSRGEGDTQYF | TGTGCCAGCAGTAGAGGAGAGGGGGATACGCAGTATTTT
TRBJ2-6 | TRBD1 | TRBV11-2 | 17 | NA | CASSQHRGVLGANVLTF | TGTGCCAGCAGCCAGCACAGGGGAGTGTTGGGGGCCAACGTCCTGACTTTC
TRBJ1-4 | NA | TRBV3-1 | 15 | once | CASSQDIGTNEKLFF | TGTGCCAGCAGCCAAGATATCGGAACTAATGAAAAACTGTTTTTT
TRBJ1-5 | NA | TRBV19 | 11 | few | CASSIGGPQHF | TGTGCCAGTAGTATTGGTGGGCCCCAGCATTTT
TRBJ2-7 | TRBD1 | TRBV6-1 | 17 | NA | CASSESEHRGFGYEQYF | TGTGCCAGCAGTGAATCGGAACACAGGGGATTCGGATACGAGCAGTACTTC
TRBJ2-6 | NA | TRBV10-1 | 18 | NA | CASSEFGSCRSGANVLTF | TGCGCCAGCAGTGAATTCGGCAGCTGTCGCTCTGGGGCCAACGTCCTGACTTTC
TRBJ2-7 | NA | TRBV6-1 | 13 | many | CASSEGLLYEQYF | TGTGCCAGCAGTGAAGGGCTGCTTTACGAGCAGTACTTC
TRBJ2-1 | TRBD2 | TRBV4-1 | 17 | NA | CASSRPGLAGGYNEQFF | TGCGCCAGCAGCCGTCCGGGACTAGCGGGGGGGTACAATGAGCAGTTCTTC
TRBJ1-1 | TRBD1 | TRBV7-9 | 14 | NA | CASSSEGGTAEAFF | TGTGCCAGCAGCTCAGAGGGGGGGACAGCCGAAGCTTTCTTT
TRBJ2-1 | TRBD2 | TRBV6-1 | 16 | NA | CASSGRPSGGGNEQFF | TGTGCCAGCAGTGGACGCCCTAGCGGGGGGGGCAATGAGCAGTTCTTC
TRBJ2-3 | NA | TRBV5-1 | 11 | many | CASSVKDTQYF | TGCGCCAGCAGCGTGAAGGATACGCAGTATTTT
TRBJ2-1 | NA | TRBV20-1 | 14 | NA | CSARGHSSYNEQFF | TGCAGTGCTAGAGGACACAGCTCCTACAATGAGCAGTTCTTC
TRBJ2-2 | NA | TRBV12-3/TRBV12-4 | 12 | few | CASKLGPGELFF | TGTGCCAGCAAACTAGGCCCCGGGGAGCTGTTTTTT